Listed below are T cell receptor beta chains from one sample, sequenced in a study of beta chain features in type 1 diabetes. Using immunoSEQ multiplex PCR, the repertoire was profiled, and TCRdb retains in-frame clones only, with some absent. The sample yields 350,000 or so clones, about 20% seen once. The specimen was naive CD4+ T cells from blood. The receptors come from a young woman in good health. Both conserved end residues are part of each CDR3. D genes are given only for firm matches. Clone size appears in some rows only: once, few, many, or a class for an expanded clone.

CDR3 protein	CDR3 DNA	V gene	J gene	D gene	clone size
CASSLSLGGNQPQHF	TGTGCCAGCAGCTTATCCCTGGGAGGCAATCAGCCCCAGCATTTT	TRBV11-2	TRBJ1-5	-	-
CASSRQGVPSYEQYF	TGTGCCAGCAGCCGACAGGGGGTCCCCTCCTACGAGCAGTACTTC	TRBV7-2	TRBJ2-7	TRBD1	-
CASSLSETDTQYF	TGTGCCAGCAGCTTGTCGGAGACAGATACGCAGTATTTT	TRBV11-3	TRBJ2-3	-	few
CASSLVRQNYGYTF	TGTGCCAGCAGCTTAGTGCGACAGAACTATGGCTACACCTTC	TRBV7-9	TRBJ1-2	-	few
CASSPVAGSSTDTQYF	TGTGCCAGCTCACCCGTAGCGGGCTCTAGCACAGATACGCAGTATTTT	TRBV18	TRBJ2-3	TRBD2	-
CASRRQVPYEQYF	TGTGCCAGCAGGAGACAGGTACCCTACGAGCAGTACTTC	TRBV25-1	TRBJ2-7	-	few
CASSFTGDQTGTQYF	TGTGCCAGCAGCTTTACGGGGGACCAAACTGGTACGCAGTATTTT	TRBV7-9	TRBJ2-3	-	-
CASSLDRTQYF	TGTGCCAGCAGCTTAGACAGAACGCAGTATTTT	TRBV7-9	TRBJ2-3	-	few
CASSYYGSMRETQYF	TGTGCCAGCAGTTACTACGGGTCCATGAGGGAGACCCAGTACTTC	TRBV6-5	TRBJ2-5	-	few
CAWSSSGFSYEQYF	TGTGCCTGGAGTTCTAGCGGGTTTTCCTACGAGCAGTACTTC	TRBV30	TRBJ2-7	TRBD2	few
CASRLADEETQYF	TGTGCCAGCAGGCTAGCGGATGAAGAGACCCAGTACTTC	TRBV6-6	TRBJ2-5	TRBD2	-
CASSAGASGGYNEQFF	TGCGCCAGCAGCGCAGGGGCTAGCGGGGGGTACAATGAGCAGTTCTTC	TRBV5-1	TRBJ2-1	TRBD2	-
CASSLQTEETQYF	TGCGCCAGCAGCTTGCAAACAGAGGAGACCCAGTACTTC	TRBV5-1	TRBJ2-5	-	few
CASSLASGAGGPREQYF	TGTGCCAGCAGCTTAGCAAGTGGGGCGGGAGGGCCGAGGGAGCAGTACTTC	TRBV7-2	TRBJ2-7	TRBD2	-
CAINPAGLSDTQYF	TGTGCCATCAATCCAGCGGGACTGTCAGATACGCAGTATTTT	TRBV10-3	TRBJ2-3	TRBD2	-
CASSSNREDWGYTF	TGTGCCAGCAGCTCTAACAGGGAAGATTGGGGCTACACCTTC	TRBV11-1	TRBJ1-2	-	-
CASSQDGEHRVAEAFF	TGTGCCAGCAGCCAAGATGGGGAGCACCGCGTTGCTGAAGCTTTCTTT	TRBV14	TRBJ1-1	-	-
CAWRLAGVNEQFF	TGTGCCTGGAGACTAGCGGGAGTCAATGAGCAGTTCTTC	TRBV30	TRBJ2-1	TRBD2	-
CASSETSSGLGEQYF	TGTGCCAGCAGTGAAACGTCTAGCGGACTGGGAGAGCAGTACTTC	TRBV2	TRBJ2-7	TRBD2	-
CSALLSRGTNEKLFF	TGCAGCGCTCTACTGTCCCGGGGGACTAATGAAAAACTGTTTTTT	TRBV29-1	TRBJ1-4	-	-
CASSLGLGVEEQYF	TGTGCCAGCAGTTTAGGGTTGGGAGTTGAAGAGCAGTACTTC	TRBV28	TRBJ2-7	-	few
CASSVQGLYAADTQYF	TGTGCCAGCAGTGTTCAGGGACTATATGCCGCAGATACGCAGTATTTT	TRBV2	TRBJ2-3	TRBD2	-
CSVALAGGLETQYF	TGCAGCGTTGCGCTAGCGGGGGGGCTGGAGACCCAGTACTTC	TRBV29-1	TRBJ2-5	TRBD2	few
CASSLGDRGVGETQYF	TGTGCCAGCAGCTTGGGGGACAGGGGAGTTGGAGAGACCCAGTACTTC	TRBV5-8	TRBJ2-5	TRBD1	-
CASRQGGSGRETQYF	TGCGCCAGCAGGCAAGGCGGGAGCGGGAGAGAGACCCAGTACTTC	TRBV5-1	TRBJ2-5	TRBD2	-
CASSVDGVAYNEQFF	TGTGCCAGCAGCGTAGACGGGGTTGCCTACAATGAGCAGTTCTTC	TRBV9	TRBJ2-1	-	-
CASSSSPGQMNTEAFF	TGTGCCAGCAGCTCATCACCGGGACAGATGAACACTGAAGCTTTCTTT	TRBV5-4	TRBJ1-1	TRBD1	few
CASSSTLSTKQYF	TGTGCCAGCAGCTCGACACTCTCTACCAAGCAGTACTTC	TRBV5-6	TRBJ2-7	-	-
CASSPGENYGYTF	TGTGCCAGCTCGCCCGGTGAGAACTATGGCTACACCTTC	TRBV18	TRBJ1-2	-	-
CASVGRQASYEQYF	TGTGCCAGTGTGGGGAGACAGGCCTCCTACGAGCAGTACTTC	TRBV6-6	TRBJ2-7	-	-
CASSEGSTRSSYNEQFF	TGTGCCAGCAGTGAAGGTTCGACTAGATCGTCCTACAATGAGCAGTTCTTC	TRBV2	TRBJ2-1	-	-
CASSPRRGQGAGYTF	TGCGCCAGCAGCCCTCGGAGGGGACAGGGAGCTGGCTACACCTTC	TRBV4-1	TRBJ1-2	TRBD1	-
CASSYSDRLNTEAFF	TGTGCCAGCAGTTACTCTGACAGGTTGAACACTGAAGCTTTCTTT	TRBV6-6	TRBJ1-1	-	-
CASSHYPGSEYEQYF	TGTGCCAGCAGCCACTATCCGGGAAGTGAATACGAGCAGTACTTC	TRBV7-2	TRBJ2-7	-	-
CASSPDRVWGSKAFF	TGTGCCAGCAGTCCCGACAGGGTTTGGGGATCCAAAGCTTTCTTT	TRBV28	TRBJ1-1	TRBD1	-
CASSQSGTNSYNEQFF	TGCGCCAGCAGCCAAAGCGGGACTAACTCCTACAATGAGCAGTTCTTC	TRBV4-3	TRBJ2-1	TRBD2	-
CASSQDSGGSYGYTF	TGCGCCAGCAGCCAAGATTCGGGAGGTTCCTATGGCTACACCTTC	TRBV4-3	TRBJ1-2	-	few
CASSQAGNYGYTF	TGCGCCAGCAGCCAAGCGGGTAACTATGGCTACACCTTC	TRBV4-1	TRBJ1-2	-	-
CASSARQGANEQYF	TGTGCCAGCAGCGCGCGACAGGGGGCCAACGAGCAGTACTTC	TRBV9	TRBJ2-7	TRBD1	-
CASSQGTGNYGYTF	TGCGCCAGCAGCCAAGGGACGGGAAACTATGGCTACACCTTC	TRBV4-3	TRBJ1-2	-	-
CARTTGTRNYGYTF	TGTGCCCGCACAACCGGGACAAGAAACTATGGCTACACCTTC	TRBV30	TRBJ1-2	-	few
CASSNSDNSYNEQFF	TGCGCCAGCAGTAATTCGGACAACTCCTACAATGAGCAGTTCTTC	TRBV5-1	TRBJ2-1	-	-
CASSQDIRGPYEQYF	TGTGCCAGCAGCCAAGATATCAGGGGACCCTACGAGCAGTACTTC	TRBV4-2	TRBJ2-7	-	few
CSATDTYEQYF	TGCAGTGCTACGGACACCTACGAGCAGTACTTC	TRBV20-1	TRBJ2-7	-	-
CASSSTLAGVTYEQYF	TGTGCCAGCAGCAGCACACTAGCGGGGGTCACATACGAGCAGTACTTC	TRBV13	TRBJ2-7	TRBD2	-